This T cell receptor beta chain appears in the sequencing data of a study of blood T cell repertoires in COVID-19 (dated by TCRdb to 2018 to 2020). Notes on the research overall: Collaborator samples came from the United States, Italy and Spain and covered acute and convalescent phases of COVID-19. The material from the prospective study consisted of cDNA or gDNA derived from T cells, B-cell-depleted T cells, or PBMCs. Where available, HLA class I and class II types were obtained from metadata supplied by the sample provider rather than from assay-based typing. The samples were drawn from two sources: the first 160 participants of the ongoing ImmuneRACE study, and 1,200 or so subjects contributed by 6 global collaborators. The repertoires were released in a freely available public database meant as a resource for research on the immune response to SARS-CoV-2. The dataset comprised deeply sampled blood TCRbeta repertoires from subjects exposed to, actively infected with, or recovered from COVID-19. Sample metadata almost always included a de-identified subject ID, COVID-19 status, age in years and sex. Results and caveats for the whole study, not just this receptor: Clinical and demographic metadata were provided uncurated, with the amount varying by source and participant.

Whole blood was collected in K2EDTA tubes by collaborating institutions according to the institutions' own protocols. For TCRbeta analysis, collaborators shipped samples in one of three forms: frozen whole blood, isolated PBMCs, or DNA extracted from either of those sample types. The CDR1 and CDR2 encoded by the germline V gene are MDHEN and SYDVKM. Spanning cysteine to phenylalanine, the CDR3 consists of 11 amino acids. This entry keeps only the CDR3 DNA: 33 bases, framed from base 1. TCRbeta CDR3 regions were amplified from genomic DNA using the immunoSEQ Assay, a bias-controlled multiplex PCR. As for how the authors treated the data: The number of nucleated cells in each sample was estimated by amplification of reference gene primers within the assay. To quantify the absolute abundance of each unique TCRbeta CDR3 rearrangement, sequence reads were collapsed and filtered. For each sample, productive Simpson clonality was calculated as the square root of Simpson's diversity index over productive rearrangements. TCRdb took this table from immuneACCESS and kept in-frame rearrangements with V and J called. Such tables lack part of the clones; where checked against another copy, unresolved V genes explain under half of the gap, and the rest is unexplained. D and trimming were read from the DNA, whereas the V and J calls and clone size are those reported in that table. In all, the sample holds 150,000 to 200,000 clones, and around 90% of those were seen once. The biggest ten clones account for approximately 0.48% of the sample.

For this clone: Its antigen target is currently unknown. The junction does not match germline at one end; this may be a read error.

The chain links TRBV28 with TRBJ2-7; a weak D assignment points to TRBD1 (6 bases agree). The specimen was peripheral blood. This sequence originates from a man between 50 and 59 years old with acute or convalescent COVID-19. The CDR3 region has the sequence CASSYRDTILF. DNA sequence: TGTGCCAGCAGTTACCGGGACACTATACTCTTC.